These 5 T cell receptor beta chains were sequenced from one sample in a study of vaccination and CD4 T cells after COVID-19. Treatment given: roughly ten-day PBMC culture with coronavirus spike peptide pools or control peptides (ViraFEST assay). The Oncomine TCR Beta short-read assay was applied to DNA of cultured CD4+ T cells. Via MiXCR, TCRdb re-called the PCR reads, giving one row per CDR3 protein. The table lists fewer than 14,000 distinct CDR3 sequences, more than 65% of them singletons, with approximately 16% in the top ten. Antigen specificity for these receptors is unknown. Sequences were obtained from CD4+ T cells from blood, cultured in vitro. These receptors originate from a human donor who had recovered from COVID-19.

CDR3 loop: CATSRWKGQGPYEQYF. DNA of the CDR3: TGTGCCACCAGCCGTTGGAAGGGACAGGGGCCCTACGAGCAGTACTTC. The V call is TRBV15, the J call TRBJ2-7; TRBD1 agrees at 10 bases. The ends lost 5 bases at V and 2 bases at J; junction bases unmatched: 9. Per germline, CDR1 LNHNV and CDR2 YYDKDF (reference sequence). The CDR3 has 16 amino acids.

The CDR3 DNA reads TGCAGTGCTAGATGGCAGAGCACAGATACGCAGTATTTT. This codes for CSARWQSTDTQYF. The gene calls are TRBV20-1 and TRBJ2-3; D ambiguous. Deletions cut 2 bases from V and 0 bases from J, with 6 bases between. The CDR3 extends over 13 amino acids. Germline V gene data show CDR1 as DFQATT and CDR2 as SNEGSKA (reference sequence).

The chain joins TRBV20-1 to TRBJ1-2; the D is unclear. V was cut by 6 bases and J by 5 bases, with 7 bases left in between. There are 10 residues in the CDR3. Germline CDR1 is DFQATT and CDR2 is SNEGSKA (reference sequence). The CDR3 nucleotides are TGCAGTGCCCAAAGATATGGCTACACCTTC. Residues: CSAQRYGYTF.

Comments on this clonotype: One end of the junction fails to match germline, which may point to a read error. The V call is TRBV4-1, the J call TRBJ2-7; 7 bases match TRBD2. Germline V gene lookup returns CDR1 MGHRA and CDR2 YSYEKL. The CDR3 totals 15 residues. The CDR3 DNA reads TGCGCCAGCAGCCAAGATAGGCAGCGGGGCCGAGAAATAAACTTC. Translating it yields CASSQDRQRGREINF.

This clonotype was recorded a few times. The gene calls are TRBV27 and TRBJ2-2; D gene unclear. The CDR3 length is 17 residues. Germline V CDR1 and CDR2: MNHEY, SMNVEV (reference sequence). V was clipped by 5 bases and J by 6 bases, with 22 bases between them. The CDR3: CASSAAVARSIPGELFF. CDR3 sequence (DNA): TGTGCCAGCAGTGCCGCCGTGGCCAGATCCATACCCGGGGAGCTGTTTTTT.